These 7 T cell receptor beta chains share one sample of origin, sequenced in a study of blood T cell repertoires in COVID-19. Only in-frame clones appear in the TCRdb table, and some are missing; sequencing was by immunoSEQ multiplex PCR. The sample has 270,000 or so clones, roughly 86% seen once; the top ten hold over 8.5%. The specimen sequenced was peripheral blood. The receptors were gathered from a woman in her thirties with COVID-19, enrolled during active disease.

The CDR3 protein is CASSFGSGQNFINYGYTF. Written as DNA, the CDR3 is TGTGCCAGCAGCTTCGGTTCAGGACAGAACTTTATTAACTATGGCTACACCTTC. This chain joins TRBV7-2 and TRBJ1-2; possible D gene TRBD1, 6 bases. From germline, CDR1 is SGHTA and CDR2 FQGNSA. The CDR3 consists of 18 residues. V lost 3 bases, J lost 1 base, and 21 bases lay in between.

The chain employs TRBV6-2 or TRBV6-3 and TRBJ2-1; TRBD2 matches at 11 bases. The CDR3 runs 15 residues. In germline, CDR1 is MNHEY, CDR2 SVGEGT. V lost 6 bases, J lost 8 bases, and 9 bases stayed unmatched. The CDR3 DNA reads as TGTGCCAGCAGCCGTACTAGCGGGGGCTCGTATGAGCAGTTCTTC. This sequence encodes CASSRTSGGSYEQFF.

The gene calls are TRBV19 and TRBJ1-5; D call uncertain. The CDR3 runs 16 residues. Germline V CDR1 and CDR2: LNHDA, SQIVND (reference sequence). V was trimmed by 5 bases and J by 7 bases, leaving 21 bases between them. CDR3 nucleotide sequence: TGTGCCAGTAGTTTCCGCCCCGGGGTACGTGGACAGCCCCAGCATTTT. It specifies CASSFRPGVRGQPQHF.

The chain recombines TRBV5-3 with TRBJ2-7, with TRBD1 identical over 10 bases. TRBV5-3 is an ORF, with its function uncertain. There are 14 residues in the CDR3. The J segment lost 6 bases and the V segment lost 5 bases, leaving 8 bases of the junction unmatched. The CDR3 nucleotides read TGTGCCAGAAGACGCCGGGACAGGGGACGCGAGCAGTACTTC. Translating it yields CARRRRDRGREQYF.

The chain employs TRBV10-3 and TRBJ2-3; TRBD2 agrees at 13 bases. This CDR3 spans 17 amino acids. The V gene's germline CDR1 is ENHRY and CDR2 SYGVKD. With 6 bases clipped from V and 5 bases from J, the junction kept 11 bases outside the gene matches. The CDR3 is CAISDGLAGEGGDTQYF. The CDR3 region has the DNA TGTGCCATCAGCGACGGACTAGCGGGGGAAGGAGGAGATACGCAGTATTTT.

The chain couples TRBV19 to TRBJ2-7, with D possibly TRBD1 on 6 matching bases. CDR1 is LNHDA, CDR2 SQIVND, per germline (reference sequence). V lost 5 bases, J lost 4 bases, and 15 bases lay in between. This CDR3 is 14 amino acids long. This CDR3 reads CASSPTGNTYEQYF. The CDR3, as DNA: TGTGCCAGTAGTCCGACAGGAAATACATACGAGCAGTACTTC.

The gene calls are TRBV6-5 and TRBJ2-1, with a weak D call TRBD2 (6 bases). V dropped 7 bases and J dropped 8 bases, with 12 bases sitting between them. The CDR3 length is 12 residues. Germline V gives CDR1 MNHEY, CDR2 SVGAGI. The chain's CDR3 is CASTAAGYEQFF. The CDR3 DNA sequence: TGTGCCAGCACGGCGGCGGGATATGAGCAGTTCTTC.